The TCR beta chain described here comes from a study of cytomegalovirus exposure and HLA in healthy donors. Study-wide points: Most TCRs appeared rarely, but some public TCRs recurred in many donors. A further, later analysis showed that HLA-associated TCR beta chains (compared with equally common others) were more clonally expanded.

Details on this clone: Its antigen is still unknown.

With 6 bases removed from V and 2 bases from J, the gap between germline ends came to 14 bases. Per germline, CDR1 SGHTA and CDR2 FQGNSA. The CDR3 has 14 residues. PCR primers comprised 60 Vbeta and 13 Jbeta primers. Some clones are missing from TCRdb's copy, which holds only in-frame ones; the method was immunoSEQ multiplex PCR. There are approximately 110,000 clones in the sample, with 2% to 2.5% held by the top ten. V gene TRBV7-2 combines with J gene TRBJ2-7, with TRBD1 as a possible D gene (5 bases). The material sequenced was PBMCs. This clonotype was sampled from a man aged 35 to 55 in good health and CMV-seronegative. CDR3 bases: TGTGCCAGCAGTTCCGCCGTGACAGCCTACGAGCAGTACTTC. Translated: CASSSAVTAYEQYF.